These T cell receptor beta chains were read from a single sample in a study of cytomegalovirus exposure and HLA in healthy donors. This table comes from immunoSEQ multiplex PCR, and its TCRdb copy is limited to in-frame clones, with some not included. The profile shows some 140,000 clones, 77% of them singletons. Sequenced material: PBMCs. The receptors derive from a man aged 30 to 45 in good health and CMV-seronegative. CDR3s include the opening cysteine and the closing phenylalanine or tryptophan. The D gene is left open where the match is weak. Size values are once, few and many counts, or a class for expanded clones, and some rows have none.

CDR3 protein: CASSLFRSEGNIQYF
CDR3 DNA: TGTGCCAGCAGTTTATTTAGGTCGGAGGGTAACATTCAGTACTTC
V gene: TRBV27
D gene: -
J gene: TRBJ2-4
CDR3 length: 15
clone size: few

CDR3 protein: CASSGTVTGSYEQYF
CDR3 DNA: TGTGCCAGCAGCGGGACAGTGACGGGCTCCTACGAGCAGTACTTC
V gene: TRBV7-9
D gene: TRBD1
J gene: TRBJ2-7
CDR3 length: 15
clone size: once

CDR3 protein: CSVVWDTKLYEQYF
CDR3 DNA: TGCAGCGTTGTTTGGGACACCAAATTGTACGAGCAGTACTTC
V gene: TRBV29-1
D gene: -
J gene: TRBJ2-7
CDR3 length: 14
clone size: -

CDR3 protein: CASSPVAGSQETQYF
CDR3 DNA: TGTGCCAGCTCACCCGTCGCCGGGAGCCAGGAGACCCAGTACTTC
V gene: TRBV18
D gene: -
J gene: TRBJ2-5
CDR3 length: 15
clone size: few

CDR3 protein: CASSPIGGDDEQFF
CDR3 DNA: TGTGCCAGCAGTCCTATCGGGGGGGATGATGAGCAGTTCTTC
V gene: TRBV11-1
D gene: TRBD2
J gene: TRBJ2-1
CDR3 length: 14
clone size: -

CDR3 protein: CSVATGTGGEKLFF
CDR3 DNA: TGCAGCGTCGCCACCGGGACAGGGGGAGAAAAACTGTTTTTT
V gene: TRBV29-1
D gene: TRBD1
J gene: TRBJ1-4
CDR3 length: 14
clone size: once

CDR3 protein: CASSRTSGSFDTQYF
CDR3 DNA: TGCGCCAGCAGCAGGACTAGCGGGAGTTTCGATACGCAGTATTTT
V gene: TRBV5-1
D gene: TRBD2
J gene: TRBJ2-3
CDR3 length: 15
clone size: -

CDR3 protein: CASRKTGPAGELFF
CDR3 DNA: TGTGCCAGCAGGAAAACAGGTCCGGCCGGGGAGCTGTTTTTT
V gene: TRBV2
D gene: -
J gene: TRBJ2-2
CDR3 length: 14
clone size: -

CDR3 protein: CASSLAYQRGWNEQFF
CDR3 DNA: TGTGCCAGCAGCTTGGCCTACCAGCGTGGATGGAATGAGCAGTTCTTC
V gene: TRBV5-5
D gene: -
J gene: TRBJ2-1
CDR3 length: 16
clone size: -

CDR3 protein: CANRDRNTDTQYF
CDR3 DNA: TGTGCCAATCGGGACAGAAACACAGATACGCAGTATTTT
V gene: TRBV28
D gene: TRBD1
J gene: TRBJ2-3
CDR3 length: 13
clone size: -

CDR3 protein: CATTGQGNQPQHF
CDR3 DNA: TGTGCCACGACGGGACAGGGTAATCAGCCCCAGCATTTT
V gene: TRBV28
D gene: TRBD1
J gene: TRBJ1-5
CDR3 length: 13
clone size: -

CDR3 protein: CSVEVPSGYNEQFF
CDR3 DNA: TGCAGCGTTGAAGTGCCTAGCGGCTACAATGAGCAGTTCTTC
V gene: TRBV29-1
D gene: TRBD2
J gene: TRBJ2-1
CDR3 length: 14
clone size: -

CDR3 protein: CASSVELGHGYTF
CDR3 DNA: TGTGCCAGCAGCGTAGAATTGGGACACGGCTACACCTTC
V gene: TRBV9
D gene: -
J gene: TRBJ1-2
CDR3 length: 13
clone size: -

CDR3 protein: CASSFGGPYSNTEAFF
CDR3 DNA: TGTGCCAGTAGTTTCGGGGGGCCTTATTCAAACACTGAAGCTTTCTTT
V gene: TRBV19
D gene: -
J gene: TRBJ1-1
CDR3 length: 16
clone size: -

CDR3 protein: CASSLPRTGGPEKLFF
CDR3 DNA: TGTGCCAGCAGCTTGCCTCGGACAGGGGGGCCTGAAAAACTGTTTTTT
V gene: TRBV9
D gene: TRBD1
J gene: TRBJ1-4
CDR3 length: 16
clone size: -

CDR3 protein: CASSQTRYRDTQYF
CDR3 DNA: TGTGCCAGCAGCCAGACTAGGTATCGGGATACGCAGTATTTT
V gene: TRBV5-8
D gene: -
J gene: TRBJ2-3
CDR3 length: 14
clone size: -

CDR3 protein: CASSALLAGPETQYF
CDR3 DNA: TGTGCCAGCAGTGCGCTACTAGCGGGTCCGGAGACCCAGTACTTC
V gene: TRBV6-6
D gene: TRBD2
J gene: TRBJ2-5
CDR3 length: 15
clone size: -

CDR3 protein: CAWIQGLAGADTQYF
CDR3 DNA: TGTGCCTGGATCCAGGGACTAGCGGGAGCTGATACGCAGTATTTT
V gene: TRBV30
D gene: TRBD2
J gene: TRBJ2-3
CDR3 length: 15
clone size: -

CDR3 protein: CASSLKGVSHQYF
CDR3 DNA: TGTGCCAGCAGCTTAAAAGGGGTCAGCCATCAGTACTTC
V gene: TRBV7-2
D gene: -
J gene: TRBJ2-7
CDR3 length: 13
clone size: -

CDR3 protein: CASSDPLLAGSYEQYF
CDR3 DNA: TGCGCCAGCAGTGACCCATTACTAGCGGGATCCTACGAGCAGTACTTC
V gene: TRBV10-2
D gene: TRBD2
J gene: TRBJ2-7
CDR3 length: 16
clone size: -

CDR3 protein: CASSEDSHYEQYF
CDR3 DNA: TGTGCCAGCAGCGAGGACAGTCACTACGAGCAGTACTTC
V gene: TRBV5-4
D gene: -
J gene: TRBJ2-7
CDR3 length: 13
clone size: -

CDR3 protein: CASAYPRLNTEAFF
CDR3 DNA: TGTGCCAGCGCCTACCCCAGGCTGAACACTGAAGCTTTCTTT
V gene: TRBV2
D gene: -
J gene: TRBJ1-1
CDR3 length: 14
clone size: once

CDR3 protein: CSANRDTDTQYF
CDR3 DNA: TGCAGCGCCAACAGGGACACAGATACGCAGTATTTT
V gene: TRBV29-1
D gene: -
J gene: TRBJ2-3
CDR3 length: 12
clone size: -

CDR3 protein: CASRVLPIEARYF
CDR3 DNA: TGTGCCAGCAGGGTTTTACCTATCGAGGCTCGGTACTTC
V gene: TRBV2
D gene: -
J gene: TRBJ2-7
CDR3 length: 13
clone size: -

CDR3 protein: CASSIFSGRADEQFF
CDR3 DNA: TGTGCCAGTAGTATTTTCAGCGGGAGGGCAGATGAGCAGTTCTTC
V gene: TRBV19
D gene: TRBD2
J gene: TRBJ2-1
CDR3 length: 15
clone size: -

CDR3 protein: CASSLRTSGKEETQYF
CDR3 DNA: TGTGCCAGCAGCCTACGGACTAGCGGGAAGGAAGAGACCCAGTACTTC
V gene: TRBV9
D gene: TRBD2
J gene: TRBJ2-5
CDR3 length: 16
clone size: few

CDR3 protein: CSVGVRQGAYEQYF
CDR3 DNA: TGCAGCGTTGGGGTACGACAGGGAGCCTACGAGCAGTACTTC
V gene: TRBV29-1
D gene: TRBD1
J gene: TRBJ2-7
CDR3 length: 14
clone size: once

CDR3 protein: CASSITGAIDGYTF
CDR3 DNA: TGTGCCAGCAGTATTACAGGGGCCATTGATGGCTACACCTTC
V gene: TRBV6-5
D gene: TRBD1
J gene: TRBJ1-2
CDR3 length: 14
clone size: -

CDR3 protein: CASSGRVLAGQNEQFF
CDR3 DNA: TGTGCCAGCAGTGGCAGGGTACTAGCGGGTCAGAATGAGCAGTTCTTC
V gene: TRBV6-1
D gene: TRBD2
J gene: TRBJ2-1
CDR3 length: 16
clone size: few

CDR3 protein: CASRGLALNTGELFF
CDR3 DNA: TGCGCCAGCAGAGGACTAGCGTTAAACACCGGGGAGCTGTTTTTT
V gene: TRBV5-1
D gene: TRBD2
J gene: TRBJ2-2
CDR3 length: 15
clone size: few

CDR3 protein: CASSGGLAGGQYF
CDR3 DNA: TGCGCCAGCAGTGGGGGACTAGCGGGAGGCCAGTACTTC
V gene: TRBV10-1
D gene: TRBD2
J gene: TRBJ2-7
CDR3 length: 13
clone size: few

CDR3 protein: CASSQELAGVPGEQYF
CDR3 DNA: TGTGCCAGCAGCCAAGAATTGGCGGGAGTCCCGGGGGAGCAGTACTTC
V gene: TRBV4-2
D gene: TRBD2
J gene: TRBJ2-7
CDR3 length: 16
clone size: -

CDR3 protein: CASRSPKAETEAFF
CDR3 DNA: TGTGCCAGCAGGAGCCCGAAGGCGGAAACTGAAGCTTTCTTT
V gene: TRBV6-1
D gene: -
J gene: TRBJ1-1
CDR3 length: 14
clone size: -

CDR3 protein: CASSLIGTGNEKLFF
CDR3 DNA: TGTGCCAGCAGTTTGATTGGGACAGGGAATGAAAAACTGTTTTTT
V gene: TRBV6-6
D gene: TRBD1
J gene: TRBJ1-4
CDR3 length: 15
clone size: -

CDR3 protein: CASSDRGNYEQYF
CDR3 DNA: TGTGCCAGCAGCGACAGGGGTAACTACGAGCAGTACTTC
V gene: TRBV11-3
D gene: TRBD1
J gene: TRBJ2-7
CDR3 length: 13
clone size: few

CDR3 protein: CASSATGFRDGYTF
CDR3 DNA: TGTGCCAGTAGTGCGACAGGTTTCAGAGATGGCTACACCTTC
V gene: TRBV19
D gene: -
J gene: TRBJ1-2
CDR3 length: 14
clone size: -

CDR3 protein: CATSRGVGQGLEKLFF
CDR3 DNA: TGTGCCACCAGCAGAGGGGTAGGACAGGGGCTAGAAAAACTGTTTTTT
V gene: TRBV15
D gene: TRBD1
J gene: TRBJ1-4
CDR3 length: 16
clone size: -

CDR3 protein: CASSVGGGHQETQYF
CDR3 DNA: TGTGCCAGCAGCGTAGGCGGGGGCCACCAAGAGACCCAGTACTTC
V gene: TRBV9
D gene: -
J gene: TRBJ2-5
CDR3 length: 15
clone size: -

CDR3 protein: CASTSQQDNYGYTF
CDR3 DNA: TGTGCCAGCACCTCACAACAGGATAACTATGGCTACACCTTC
V gene: TRBV28
D gene: -
J gene: TRBJ1-2
CDR3 length: 14
clone size: once

CDR3 protein: CASSSQGTYEQYF
CDR3 DNA: TGTGCCAGTAGTTCCCAGGGTACGTACGAGCAGTACTTC
V gene: TRBV19
D gene: -
J gene: TRBJ2-7
CDR3 length: 13
clone size: -

CDR3 protein: CASSVRDRASSGANVLTF
CDR3 DNA: TGTGCCAGCAGTGTTCGGGACAGGGCCTCGTCAGGGGCCAACGTCCTGACTTTC
V gene: TRBV25-1
D gene: TRBD1
J gene: TRBJ2-6
CDR3 length: 18
clone size: few

CDR3 protein: CARRGTDSYEQYF
CDR3 DNA: TGTGCCAGGAGGGGGACGGATTCCTACGAGCAGTACTTC
V gene: TRBV2
D gene: -
J gene: TRBJ2-7
CDR3 length: 13
clone size: -

CDR3 protein: CASSPAEGASTGELFF
CDR3 DNA: TGTGCCAGCAGTCCGGCGGAGGGGGCAAGCACCGGGGAGCTGTTTTTT
V gene: TRBV27
D gene: -
J gene: TRBJ2-2
CDR3 length: 16
clone size: once

CDR3 protein: CASSSRQNNEQFF
CDR3 DNA: TGTGCTAGCAGCTCCAGACAGAACAATGAGCAGTTCTTC
V gene: TRBV7-7
D gene: -
J gene: TRBJ2-1
CDR3 length: 13
clone size: -

CDR3 protein: CASSQAGEIDTQYF
CDR3 DNA: TGCGCCAGCAGCCAAGCGGGAGAGATAGATACGCAGTATTTT
V gene: TRBV5-1
D gene: TRBD2
J gene: TRBJ2-3
CDR3 length: 14
clone size: -